These 17 T cell receptor beta chains came from one sample sequenced in a study of naive and memory T cell subsets. Both TRBC1 and TRBC2 were covered by a beta constant-region primer of two equimolar oligonucleotides. The ligated cDNA underwent four PCR rounds using SP2 and nested alpha and beta constant-region primers. TCRdb fed the UMI-ligation and nested PCR reads into MiXCR, producing one record per CDR3 protein. In the table there are 130,000 or so distinct CDR3 sequences, around a third of which are singletons. What was sequenced was central memory CD4+ T cells from blood. These receptors were collected from a human donor in good health.

The CDR3 nucleotides read TGCAGTGCAAACCCACTAGCGGGAGGGCAAAAAGATACGCAGTATTTT. Translating it yields CSANPLAGGQKDTQYF. V and J are TRBV20-1 and TRBJ2-3; 13 nucleotides agree with TRBD2. This CDR3 has 16 residues. Per germline, CDR1 DFQATT and CDR2 SNEGSKA (reference sequence). Germline trimming cut 6 bases from V and 5 bases from J; bases unmatched to any gene: 11.

This clonotype was counted between two and nine times. The V and J genes are TRBV19 and TRBJ2-1, with no clear D. V gave up 4 bases and J gave up 0 bases, with 13 bases separating them. The germline CDR1 and CDR2 sequences are LNHDA and SQIVND (reference sequence). CDR3 size: 16 residues. The CDR3 here is CASSRHYKVSYNEQFF. The DNA for the CDR3 is TGTGCCAGTAGTAGACACTACAAAGTCTCCTACAATGAGCAGTTCTTC.

This chain uses TRBV5-1 with TRBJ2-1; TRBD2 matches 13 bases. The length of the CDR3 is 17 residues. Germline V lookup: CDR1 SGHRS, CDR2 YFSETQ. Unmatched junction bases numbered 10, after V lost 4 bases and J lost 6 bases. The CDR3 region is CASSLLGLAGVFNEQFF. As DNA, the CDR3 is TGCGCCAGCAGCCTACTAGGACTAGCGGGAGTCTTCAATGAGCAGTTCTTC.

This clonotype was seen a handful of times. The J gene is TRBJ1-6, the V gene TRBV19, with 7 positions matching TRBD1. The V gene end was trimmed by 5 bases and the J gene end by 14 bases; junction bases not matched to a gene: 12. CDR1 is LNHDA and CDR2 is SQIVND in the germline V gene (reference sequence). This CDR3 has 14 residues. The CDR3 DNA reads TGTGCCAGTAGTCCCGACAGGGCCCAACACGCCCTCCACTTT. It encodes CASSPDRAQHALHF.

This chain links TRBV14 with TRBJ2-1; 10 bases are shared with TRBD2. The J segment lost 7 bases and the V segment lost 7 bases, leaving 7 bases of the junction unmatched. Germline CDR1 reads SGHDN; CDR2 reads FVKESK. The CDR3 spans 14 residues. CDR3 loop: CASKLAGKGNEQFF. For the CDR3, the DNA is TGTGCCAGCAAACTAGCGGGAAAAGGGAATGAGCAGTTCTTC. The variable domain in full, with the rest retrieved from reference TRBV14 and TRBJ2-1, is EAGVTQFPSHSVIEKGQTVTLRCDPISGHDNLYWYRRVMGKEIKFLLHFVKESKQDESGMPNNRFLAERTGGTYSTLKVQPAELEDSGVYFCASKLAGKGNEQFFGPGTRLTVL.

This clonotype has more than one count but fewer than ten. The chain has TRBV7-2 and TRBJ2-7; 7 bases fit TRBD1. The V segment lost 4 bases and the J segment 0 bases; nucleotides outside the gene matches: 6. From germline, CDR1 is SGHTA and CDR2 FQGNSA. This CDR3 is built from 15 residues. The CDR3 reads CASSSAGTASYEQYF. The CDR3 DNA reads as TGTGCCAGCAGCTCGGCCGGGACAGCCTCCTACGAGCAGTACTTC. Full variable domain (outside the CDR3, taken from reference TRBV7-2 and TRBJ2-7): GAGVSQSPSNKVTEKGKDVELRCDPISGHTALYWYRQSLGQGLEFLIYFQGNSAPDKSGLPSDRFSAERTGGSVSTLTIQRTQQEDSAVYLCASSSAGTASYEQYFGPGTRLTVT.

This clonotype turned up a few times. Mismatch with germline at one junction end may stem from a read error. As DNA, the CDR3 is TGCAGCGCTAGAACAGGTTCTCGGTCTGGGGCCAACGTCCTGACTTTC. It encodes CSARTGSRSGANVLTF. The chain uses TRBV20-1 and TRBJ2-6; D may be TRBD1 (5 bases). Germline V lookup: CDR1 DFQATT, CDR2 SNEGSKA (reference sequence). This CDR3 contains 16 residues.

The chain is built from TRBV29-1 and TRBJ2-4; unclear D gene. The CDR3 loop spans 13 amino acids. CDR1 and CDR2 from the germline V gene are SQVTM and ANQGSEA. V was shortened by 1 base and J by 5 bases, with 9 bases between the two germline ends. CDR3 sequence: CSVEGSGQNIQYF. CDR3 in DNA: TGCAGCGTTGAAGGGTCAGGCCAAAACATTCAGTACTTC.

The chain couples TRBV24-1 to TRBJ2-5; possibly TRBD2 for D (6 bases). This CDR3 is 17 amino acids long. Germline V lookup: CDR1 KGHDR, CDR2 SFDVKD. Deletions cut 2 bases from V and 1 base from J, with 16 bases between. CDR3 in amino acids: CATSDSKGGLLQETQYF. CDR3 bases: TGTGCCACCAGTGATTCAAAGGGAGGACTCCTCCAAGAGACCCAGTACTTC.

This clonotype was detected a few times. The V call is TRBV6-5, the J call TRBJ2-3; 9 bases map to TRBD1. CDR1 is MNHEY and CDR2 is SVGAGI in the germline V gene. This CDR3 is built from 15 residues. Germline trimming cut 4 bases from V and 2 bases from J; bases unmatched to any gene: 4. In DNA, the CDR3 is TGTGCCAGCAGTTCAGGACAGGGGACCACAGATACGCAGTATTTT. It translates to CASSSGQGTTDTQYF.

The chain carries TRBV19 and TRBJ2-1; the match to TRBD2 covers 10 bases. This CDR3 spans 13 amino acids. V lost 7 bases to trimming and J lost 10 bases; unmatched junction nucleotides: 7. Germline V gene data show CDR1 as LNHDA and CDR2 as SQIVND (reference sequence). This CDR3 is CASTTSGKDEQFF. In DNA, the CDR3 is TGTGCCAGTACCACTAGCGGGAAGGACGAGCAGTTCTTC.

Here the CDR3 reads CAWGPATIAGAPYEQYF. The DNA for the CDR3 is TGTGCCTGGGGGCCAGCAACTATAGCGGGAGCCCCCTACGAGCAGTACTTC. This chain uses TRBV28 with TRBJ2-7, with TRBD2 identical over 9 bases. Germline CDR1 is MDHEN and CDR2 is SYDVKM. J gave up 2 bases and V 11 bases, and 19 bases lay outside the gene matches. This CDR3 is built from 17 residues.

The chain has TRBV7-2 and TRBJ2-1, with 12 bases aligning to TRBD1. V lost 7 bases and J lost 6; bases outside the gene matches: 7. CDR3 length: 15 amino acids. CDR1 SGHTA and CDR2 FQGNSA come from the germline V gene. This CDR3 is CASNMGGQGANEQFF. For the CDR3, the DNA is TGTGCCAGCAACATGGGGGGACAGGGGGCCAATGAGCAGTTCTTC.

V usage is TRBV6-6 and J usage is TRBJ2-1; D is unresolved. Germline loops: CDR1 MNHNY, CDR2 SVGAGI (reference sequence). The CDR3 has 17 amino acids. Trimming cost V 0 bases and J 10 bases, with 22 bases left between them. CDR3 sequence: CASSYSPSATLSPEQFF. The CDR3 DNA reads as TGTGCCAGCAGTTACTCCCCTAGTGCAACCCTATCCCCAGAGCAGTTCTTC.

The chain has TRBV6-5 and TRBJ2-3; possibly TRBD1 for D (6 bases). Germline V gene lookup returns CDR1 MNHEY and CDR2 SVGAGI. There are 16 residues in the CDR3. Trimming removed 3 bases at V and 3 bases at J, with 16 bases between. CDR3 coding DNA: TGTGCCAGCAGTTATAACCCGACAGGAATAACAGATACGCAGTATTTT. Encoded protein: CASSYNPTGITDTQYF.

This clonotype was counted between two and nine times. CDR3 loop: CATSRDGRQGHEQFF. In DNA, the CDR3 is TGTGCCACCAGCAGAGATGGGAGACAGGGACATGAGCAGTTCTTC. The chain is built from TRBV15 and TRBJ2-1; 7 nucleotides match TRBD1. Trimming removed 0 bases from V and 8 bases from J; junction bases left unmatched: 7. The CDR3 extends over 15 amino acids. The germline V gene has CDR1 LNHNV and CDR2 YYDKDF (reference sequence).

In DNA form, the CDR3 reads TGTGCCAGCAGCCGATCAGCTTTTAACTATGGCTACACCTTC. The encoded protein is CASSRSAFNYGYTF. The chain has TRBV14 and TRBJ1-2, with D unresolved. Trimming pared 4 bases from V and 1 base from J, leaving 10 bases between. CDR3 length equals 14 residues. Germline lookup yields CDR1 SGHDN and CDR2 FVKESK.